A selection of T cell receptor beta chains follows, all from one sample in a study of blood T cell repertoires in COVID-19. Profiled with immunoSEQ multiplex PCR; TCRdb holds only in-frame clones, not every one. The sample lists over 350,000 clones; 70% to 90% were seen once. The sequenced material came from PBMCs or T cells enriched from blood (not recorded which). The receptors stem from a woman under 30 with acute COVID-19. The CDR3 runs from the conserved cysteine through the conserved F or W. A D gene is named only where the DNA matches it firmly. Clone size appears in some rows only: once, few, many, or a class for an expanded clone.

>TRBV28|once|TRBD2|TRBJ2-3
TGTGCCAGCACTCCCCCTGCTAGCGGGACCACAGATACGCAGTATTTT
CASTPPASGTTDTQYF
>TRBV27|.|.|TRBJ2-7
TGTGCCAGCAGTTTAACCCCAGGCAGCTACGAGCAGTACTTC
CASSLTPGSYEQYF
>TRBV7-2|.|.|TRBJ2-3
TGTGCCAGCAGCTTATCCGGGGCAGATACGCAGTATTTT
CASSLSGADTQYF
>TRBV5-4|.|.|TRBJ1-1
TGTGCCAGCAGGGCCGACACCTTGAACACTGAAGCTTTCTTT
CASRADTLNTEAFF
>TRBV9|.|TRBD2|TRBJ2-1
TGTGCCAGCAGCGGTAGCGGGGATTTCTGGAATGAGCAGTTCTTC
CASSGSGDFWNEQFF
>TRBV6-5|.|.|TRBJ2-3
TGTGCCAGCAAAGCCGGGGTGATCGCAGATACGCAGTATTTT
CASKAGVIADTQYF
>TRBV20-1|.|.|TRBJ2-7
TGCAGTGCTACCGTCTCCTACGAGCAGTACTTC
CSATVSYEQYF
>TRBV6-2/TRBV6-3|.|TRBD1|TRBJ1-4
TGTGCCAGCAGTTACTCGACGCAGGGGGCAGCTAATGAAAAACTGTTTTTT
CASSYSTQGAANEKLFF
>TRBV5-1|few|TRBD1|TRBJ1-1
TGCGCCAGCAGCTCGGGGGACAGGCGAAACACTGAAGCTTTCTTT
CASSSGDRRNTEAFF
>TRBV10-2|.|TRBD1|TRBJ1-5
TGCGCCAGCAACAGGGGGCGAGATCAGCCCCAGCATTTT
CASNRGRDQPQHF
>TRBV28|.|.|TRBJ2-7
TGTGCCAGCAGCCGTTCGACAATACCCCCTTACGAGCAGTACTTC
CASSRSTIPPYEQYF
>TRBV5-8|.|TRBD2|TRBJ2-1
TGTGCCAGCAGCTGGGGAGGGGAATCGGACGATGAGCAGTTCTTC
CASSWGGESDDEQFF
>TRBV7-9|.|.|TRBJ1-6
TGTGCCAGCAGCCTAGGAGGGCAGCCCCTCCACTTT
CASSLGGQPLHF
>TRBV28|.|.|TRBJ1-1
TGTGCCAGCAATGGGTTAAATCACAGGGCGAACACTGAAGCTTTCTTT
CASNGLNHRANTEAFF
>TRBV7-6|.|TRBD2|TRBJ2-2
TGTGCCAGCAGCGGACTAGCGGGAGGTCCCACCGGGGAGCTGTTTTTT
CASSGLAGGPTGELFF
>TRBV5-6|.|TRBD1|TRBJ2-7
TGTGCCAGCAGCCCCCGGGACAGATTTTACGAGCAGTACTTC
CASSPRDRFYEQYF
>TRBV7-6|few|TRBD2|TRBJ2-1
TGTGCCAGCAGCTTACAGCGGGAGGGCCGTAGAGAGCAGTTCTTC
CASSLQREGRREQFF
>TRBV4-1|.|TRBD1|TRBJ1-4
TGCGCCAGCAGCCAGGAACAGGGGGCTGTGGGGGTTAATGAAAAACTGTTTTTT
CASSQEQGAVGVNEKLFF
>TRBV19|.|TRBD1|TRBJ2-7
TGTGCCAGTAGTATAACGACAGGGGGCCTTTACGAGCAGTACTTC
CASSITTGGLYEQYF
>TRBV28|.|.|TRBJ2-7
TGTGCCAGCAGTCCCCCCAGCTACGAGCAGTACTTC
CASSPPSYEQYF
>TRBV19|few|.|TRBJ1-3
TGTGCCAGTAGTATGGCGGCCTTCTCTGGAAACACCATATATTTT
CASSMAAFSGNTIYF
>TRBV15|.|TRBD1|TRBJ2-7
TGTGCCACCAGCAGCTTCGGACAGGGGGGCCCCCACGAGCAGTACTTC
CATSSFGQGGPHEQYF
>TRBV10-2|.|.|TRBJ2-7
TGCGCCAGCAGTGAACAGGGTGGCGAGCAGTACTTC
CASSEQGGEQYF
>TRBV2|.|.|TRBJ1-4
TGTGCCAGCAGTGAACAGCAGCTAGGTAATGAAAAACTGTTTTTT
CASSEQQLGNEKLFF
>TRBV10-3|.|.|TRBJ1-4
TGTGCCATCAGTGACAGGTCAACAGAAAAACTGTTTTTT
CAISDRSTEKLFF
>TRBV7-9|.|.|TRBJ2-2
TGTGCCAGCCTTGACGGGGACACTAAGGCCGGGGAGCTGTTTTTT
CASLDGDTKAGELFF
>TRBV19|.|TRBD2|TRBJ2-1
TGTGCCAGTAGTAGTACTGCGGGCGACCTGCCGTCTCGAAGCGGGAGTCTTAATGAGCAGTTCTTC
CASSSTAGDLPSRSGSLNEQFF
>TRBV4-1|.|TRBD1|TRBJ1-3
TGCGCCAGCAGCCAAGGGACAGGCATGTTCTCTGGAAACACCATATATTTT
CASSQGTGMFSGNTIYF
>TRBV19|.|.|TRBJ1-1
TGTGCCAGTAGCCCATTAGCCCCCGGGAGAATCCTGAACACTGAAGCTTTCTTT
CASSPLAPGRILNTEAFF
>TRBV5-1|.|.|TRBJ2-1
TGCGCCAGCAGCTTGGGAGTAAGGAGCTCCTACAATGAGCAGTTCTTC
CASSLGVRSSYNEQFF
>TRBV27|.|.|TRBJ1-5
TGTGCCAGCAGATCACGACAGGGCAATCAGCCCCAGCATTTT
CASRSRQGNQPQHF
>TRBV13|.|TRBD1|TRBJ2-7
TGTGCCAGCAGCTCGGACAGGGGAGACTACGAGCAGTACTTC
CASSSDRGDYEQYF
>TRBV30|.|.|TRBJ1-6
TGTGCCTGGAGTTTCGATAATTCACCCCTCCACTTT
CAWSFDNSPLHF
>TRBV18|.|.|TRBJ1-3
TGTGCCAGCTGTCCCAGTGCCCCTGGAAACACCATATATTTT
CASCPSAPGNTIYF
>TRBV4-3|.|.|TRBJ2-5
TGCGCCAGCAGCCGAAGGGCCGGGGTCGGGGAGGAGACCCAGTACTTC
CASSRRAGVGEETQYF
>TRBV4-1|.|TRBD2|TRBJ2-3
TGCGCCAGCAGCACGCACACTAGCGGGTTGACAGATACGCAGTATTTT
CASSTHTSGLTDTQYF
>TRBV3-1/TRBV3-2|.|.|TRBJ2-1
TGTGCCAGCAGTCCGGACGATCGGGGTGAGCAGTTCTTC
CASSPDDRGEQFF
>TRBV20-1|few|.|TRBJ2-7
TGCAGTGCTAGTACGGACAGCTACGAGCAGTACTTC
CSASTDSYEQYF
>TRBV4-1|.|.|TRBJ1-5
TGCGCCAGCAGCCAAGACGACAGTTTGCCCCAGCATTTT
CASSQDDSLPQHF
>TRBV29-1|.|.|TRBJ2-5
TGCAGCGCCCTCCAGGGGGGTTCGGAGACCCAGTACTTC
CSALQGGSETQYF
>TRBV19|once|.|TRBJ1-1
TGTGCCAGTAGTGGGGCCCGGGACAAGTTGAACACTGAAGCTTTCTTT
CASSGARDKLNTEAFF
>TRBV10-3|.|TRBD2|TRBJ2-7
TGTGCCATCAGTGAGTCGACACTAGCGGGAGGGTACGAGCAGTACTTC
CAISESTLAGGYEQYF
>TRBV28|.|TRBD2|TRBJ2-3
TGTGCCAGCAAACCGGGACTAGCGGGCGTCCGGCGCACAGATACGCAGTATTTT
CASKPGLAGVRRTDTQYF
>TRBV15|.|.|TRBJ1-5
TGTGCCACCAGCAGAGATATTGTTCGCGGGGCGTACAATCAGCCCCAGCATTTT
CATSRDIVRGAYNQPQHF
>TRBV6-5|.|TRBD1|TRBJ2-5
TGTGCCAGCAGTACAGGGGGAGAGACCCAGTACTTC
CASSTGGETQYF
>TRBV7-2|.|TRBD2|TRBJ2-7
TGTGCCAGCAGCTTAGCGGGGGGCATCGGACTAGCGGGAGCGAGTTACGAGCAGTACTTC
CASSLAGGIGLAGASYEQYF
>TRBV18|.|.|TRBJ1-2
TGTGCCAGCTCACCATCTCGTAGCCCCCTCTATGGCTACACCTTC
CASSPSRSPLYGYTF
>TRBV19|once|TRBD2|TRBJ2-1
TGTGCCAGTAGTAGGGGGGAGGGGAATGAGCAGTTCTTC
CASSRGEGNEQFF
>TRBV2|once|.|TRBJ1-2
TGTGCCAGCAGTGAAATAGATGGCTACACCTTC
CASSEIDGYTF
>TRBV6-6|few|.|TRBJ2-7
TGTGCCAGCAGTCGAAGTATAGGGGGAAGGTCCTACGAGCAGTACTTC
CASSRSIGGRSYEQYF